Listed below are T cell receptor beta chains from one sample, sequenced in a study of blood T cell repertoires in COVID-19. Repertoires were generated with immunoSEQ multiplex PCR, while TCRdb's copy carries only in-frame clones and drops some. This sample has approximately 170,000 clones, with roughly 88% found just once. The material sequenced was peripheral blood. These receptors originate from a man older than 75 with COVID-19, enrolled during active disease. The conserved cysteine and the conserved F or W are not part of the CDR3 here. Each record gives: V gene, J gene, CDR3 protein.

>TRBV19|TRBJ2-1
ASSMAGASYNEQF
>TRBV7-9|TRBJ1-1
ASSLLDRVATEAF
>TRBV6-5|TRBJ1-5
ASRPGTGFNQPQH
>TRBV7-7|TRBJ1-3
ASSLGRGDTGAGNTIY
>TRBV3-1/TRBV3-2|TRBJ2-7
ASSQDLASYEQY
>TRBV5-4|TRBJ2-1
ASSLGALAGGSYNEQF
>TRBV18|TRBJ1-1
ASSPGQGYTEAF
>TRBV12-3/TRBV12-4|TRBJ2-5
ASSLGIETQY
>TRBV10-3|TRBJ2-1
AISLAGDNEQF
>TRBV6-5|TRBJ2-7
ASSPGGGRYEQY
>TRBV15|TRBJ2-7
ATSRGATRNEQY
>TRBV7-3|TRBJ2-3
ASSLNGQADTQY
>TRBV12-3/TRBV12-4|TRBJ2-4
ASSQGTKNIQY
>TRBV28|TRBJ1-2
ASSRRTDYGYT
>TRBV27|TRBJ1-5
ASSPSRNQPQH
>TRBV4-2|TRBJ2-5
ASSQELTETQY
>TRBV27|TRBJ1-6
ASSLYSYNSPLH
>TRBV10-3|TRBJ1-1
AIRRQGVGDTEAF
>TRBV19|TRBJ2-5
ASSPQGAETQY
>TRBV9|TRBJ2-1
ASSVIGAEGYNEQF
>TRBV7-8|TRBJ1-1
ASSLGGGRRYEAF
>TRBV4-1|TRBJ1-2
ASSQGGEYGYT
>TRBV3-1/TRBV3-2|TRBJ2-7
ASSQAVGTGGSYEQY
>TRBV27|TRBJ2-3
ASRYDGGGSADTQY
>TRBV6-1|TRBJ2-7
ASSEAGTGAYEQY
>TRBV7-8|TRBJ1-4
ASSPQVHEKLF